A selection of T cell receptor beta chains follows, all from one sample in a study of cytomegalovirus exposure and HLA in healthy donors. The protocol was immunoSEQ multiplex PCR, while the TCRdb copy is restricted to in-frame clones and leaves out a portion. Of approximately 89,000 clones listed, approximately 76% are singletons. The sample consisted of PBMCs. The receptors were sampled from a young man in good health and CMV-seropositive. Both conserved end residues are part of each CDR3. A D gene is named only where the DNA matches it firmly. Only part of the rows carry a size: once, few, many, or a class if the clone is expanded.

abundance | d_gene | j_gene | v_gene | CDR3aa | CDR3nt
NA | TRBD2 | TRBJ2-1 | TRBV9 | CASSVTGLAGGGSYNEQFF | TGTGCCAGCAGCGTCACAGGGCTAGCGGGGGGCGGGTCCTACAATGAGCAGTTCTTC
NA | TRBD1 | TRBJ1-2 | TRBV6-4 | CASPGGTDQPNYGYTF | TGTGCCAGCCCTGGGGGGACAGATCAGCCTAACTATGGCTACACCTTC
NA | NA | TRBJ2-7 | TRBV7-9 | CSSSLAIGRTYEQYF | TGTTCCAGCAGCTTAGCGATTGGGCGAACCTACGAGCAGTACTTC
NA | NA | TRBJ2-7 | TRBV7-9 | CASSLLQGKYEQYF | TGTGCCAGCAGCTTACTTCAGGGGAAGTACGAGCAGTACTTC
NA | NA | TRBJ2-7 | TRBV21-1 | CASSKEGTSGGPYNYEQYF | TGTGCCAGCAGCAAAGAGGGGACTAGCGGGGGTCCTTACAATTACGAGCAGTACTTC
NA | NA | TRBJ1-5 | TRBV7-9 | CASSPQGQPQHF | TGTGCCAGCAGCCCCCAGGGGCAGCCCCAGCATTTT
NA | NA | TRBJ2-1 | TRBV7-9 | CASSLGLAIDEQFF | TGTGCCAGCAGCTTAGGGCTAGCTATCGATGAGCAGTTCTTC
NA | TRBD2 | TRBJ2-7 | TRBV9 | CASSVGGGGANDEQYF | TGTGCCAGCAGCGTAGGGGGCGGGGGGGCTAACGACGAGCAGTACTTC
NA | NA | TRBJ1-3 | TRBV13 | CASSLRGTGNTIYF | TGTGCCAGCAGCTTAAGGGGGACTGGAAACACCATATATTTT
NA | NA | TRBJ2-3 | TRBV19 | CASSMGADTDTQYF | TGTGCCAGTAGTATGGGGGCGGACACAGATACGCAGTATTTT
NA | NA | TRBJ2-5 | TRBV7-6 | CASSLDSGVAKETQYF | TGTGCCAGCAGCTTAGATTCAGGTGTCGCGAAAGAGACCCAGTACTTC
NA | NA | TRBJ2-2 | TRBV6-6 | CASFSSLGELFF | TGTGCCAGCTTCTCGAGTCTCGGGGAGCTGTTTTTT
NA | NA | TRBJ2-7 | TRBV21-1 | CASSKITSGSYEQYF | TGTGCCAGCAGCAAAATCACTAGCGGGAGCTACGAGCAGTACTTC
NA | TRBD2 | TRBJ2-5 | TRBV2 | CASKETSGPQETQYF | TGTGCCAGCAAAGAAACTAGCGGACCCCAAGAGACCCAGTACTTC
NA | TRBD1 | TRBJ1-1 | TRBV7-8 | CATYDRGDTEAFF | TGTGCCACCTATGACAGGGGGGACACTGAAGCTTTCTTT
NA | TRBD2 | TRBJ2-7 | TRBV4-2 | CASSQGSGGAYEQYF | TGTGCCAGCAGCCAAGGTAGCGGGGGCGCATACGAGCAGTACTTC
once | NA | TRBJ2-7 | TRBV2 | CASTRFDSTTYEQYF | TGTGCCAGCACCCGGTTCGACAGCACCACCTACGAGCAGTACTTC
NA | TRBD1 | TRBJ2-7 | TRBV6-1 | CASSPGQGSFYEQYF | TGTGCCAGCAGTCCGGGACAGGGTTCGTTCTACGAGCAGTACTTC
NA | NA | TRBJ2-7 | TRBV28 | CASSFEGADSYEQYF | TGTGCCAGCAGTTTTGAAGGGGCGGACTCCTACGAGCAGTACTTC
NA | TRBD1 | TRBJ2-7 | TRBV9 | CASSFRDRDFYEQYF | TGTGCCAGCAGCTTCCGGGACAGGGACTTCTACGAGCAGTACTTC
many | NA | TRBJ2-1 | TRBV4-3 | CASRLDRFSYNEQFF | TGCGCCAGCAGACTAGACAGGTTCTCCTACAATGAGCAGTTCTTC
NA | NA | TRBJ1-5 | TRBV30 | CAWSAATVPGQPQHF | TGTGCCTGGAGCGCAGCGACAGTCCCCGGGCAGCCCCAGCATTTT
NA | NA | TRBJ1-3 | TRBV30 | CAWSRGTPSGNTIYF | TGTGCCTGGAGCCGGGGGACTCCCTCTGGAAACACCATATATTTT
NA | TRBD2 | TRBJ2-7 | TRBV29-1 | CSVEDPGLAGNYEQYF | TGCAGCGTTGAAGATCCGGGACTAGCGGGGAACTACGAGCAGTACTTC
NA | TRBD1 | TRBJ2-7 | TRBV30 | CAGNRPGQVLWEQYF | TGTGCCGGGAATCGACCGGGACAGGTGCTCTGGGAGCAGTACTTC
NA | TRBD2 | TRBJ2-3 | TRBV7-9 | CASSNSGGPDTQYF | TGTGCCAGCAGCAATAGCGGGGGCCCAGATACGCAGTATTTT
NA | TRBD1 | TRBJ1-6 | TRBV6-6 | CASRILGTDDSPLHF | TGTGCCAGCAGGATACTTGGGACAGACGATTCACCCCTCCACTTT
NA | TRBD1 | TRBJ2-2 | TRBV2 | CASSPPRGNGELFF | TGTGCCAGCAGCCCCCCCAGGGGGAACGGGGAGCTGTTTTTT
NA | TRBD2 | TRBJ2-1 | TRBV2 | CASSQSGGYNEQFF | TGTGCCAGCAGCCAAAGCGGGGGCTACAATGAGCAGTTCTTC
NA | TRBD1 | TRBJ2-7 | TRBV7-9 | CSSSLVGQGYEQYF | TGTTCCAGCAGCTTAGTCGGACAGGGCTACGAGCAGTACTTC
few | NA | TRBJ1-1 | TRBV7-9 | CASSQLVFGTEAFF | TGTGCCAGCAGCCAACTAGTCTTTGGCACTGAAGCTTTCTTT
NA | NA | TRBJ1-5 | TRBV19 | CASSTQGLNQPQHF | TGTGCCAGTAGTACACAGGGTTTGAATCAGCCCCAGCATTTT
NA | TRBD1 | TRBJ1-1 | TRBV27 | CASSALGQLNTEAFF | TGTGCCAGCAGTGCGTTGGGACAGCTTAACACTGAAGCTTTCTTT
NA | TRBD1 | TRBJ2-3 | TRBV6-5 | CATWDRGRMNTQYF | TGTGCCACCTGGGACAGGGGGCGAATGAATACGCAGTATTTT
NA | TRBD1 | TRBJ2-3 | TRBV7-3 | CASSPDRGPADTQYF | TGTGCCAGCAGCCCAGACAGGGGGCCAGCAGATACGCAGTATTTT
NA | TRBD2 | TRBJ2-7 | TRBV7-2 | CASKTGGIDEQYF | TGTGCCAGCAAAACGGGGGGGATCGACGAGCAGTACTTC
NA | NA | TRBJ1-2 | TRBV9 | CASSSTSGTLDGYTF | TGTGCCAGCAGCTCGACCTCCGGGACACTTGATGGCTACACCTTC
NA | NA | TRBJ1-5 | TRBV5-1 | CASSLGGQSQPQHF | TGCGCCAGCAGCTTGGGGGGGCAAAGTCAGCCCCAGCATTTT
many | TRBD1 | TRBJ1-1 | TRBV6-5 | CASSYKGQGISEAFF | TGTGCCAGCAGTTACAAGGGACAGGGTATTTCTGAAGCTTTCTTT
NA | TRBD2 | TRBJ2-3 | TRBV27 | CASSGWTSAPDTQYF | TGTGCCAGCAGTGGATGGACTAGCGCCCCAGATACGCAGTATTTT
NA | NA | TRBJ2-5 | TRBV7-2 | CASSPIVWQGLETQYF | TGTGCCAGCAGCCCAATAGTGTGGCAGGGTCTTGAGACCCAGTACTTC
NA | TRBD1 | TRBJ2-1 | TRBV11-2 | CASSPRDRVYNEQFF | TGTGCCAGCAGCCCCCGGGACAGGGTCTACAATGAGCAGTTCTTC
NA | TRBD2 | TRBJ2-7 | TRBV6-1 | CASSEEHAGTISYEQYF | TGTGCCAGCAGTGAAGAACACGCCGGGACTATCTCCTACGAGCAGTACTTC
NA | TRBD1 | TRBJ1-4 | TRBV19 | CASSPRGRGNEKLFF | TGTGCCAGTAGTCCTAGGGGCAGGGGGAATGAAAAACTGTTTTTT
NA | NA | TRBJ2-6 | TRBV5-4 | CASSFLRATRGANVLTF | TGTGCCAGCAGCTTCCTCAGGGCTACAAGGGGGGCCAACGTCCTGACTTTC
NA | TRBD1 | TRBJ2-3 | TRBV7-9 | CASSAGQGASTDTQYF | TGTGCCAGCAGCGCTGGACAGGGGGCTAGCACAGATACGCAGTATTTT
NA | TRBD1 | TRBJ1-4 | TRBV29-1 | CSAREGARANEKLFF | TGCAGCGCCCGAGAGGGGGCAAGGGCTAATGAAAAACTGTTTTTT
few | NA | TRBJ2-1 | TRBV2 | CASKSQAGYNEQFF | TGTGCCAGCAAAAGCCAGGCAGGGTACAATGAGCAGTTCTTC
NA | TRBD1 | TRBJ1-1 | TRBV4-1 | CASSRVGDKGAAFF | TGCGCCAGCAGCCGCGTGGGGGACAAGGGGGCGGCTTTCTTT
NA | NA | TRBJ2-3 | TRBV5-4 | CASSMKQADTQYF | TGTGCCAGCAGTATGAAACAGGCAGATACGCAGTATTTT
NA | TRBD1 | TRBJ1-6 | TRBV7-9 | CSSQPGTVNSPLHF | TGTTCCAGCCAACCCGGGACAGTTAATTCACCCCTCCACTTT
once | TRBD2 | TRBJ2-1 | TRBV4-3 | CASSQGSASGDNEQFF | TGCGCCAGCAGCCAAGGTTCGGCTAGCGGAGACAATGAGCAGTTCTTC